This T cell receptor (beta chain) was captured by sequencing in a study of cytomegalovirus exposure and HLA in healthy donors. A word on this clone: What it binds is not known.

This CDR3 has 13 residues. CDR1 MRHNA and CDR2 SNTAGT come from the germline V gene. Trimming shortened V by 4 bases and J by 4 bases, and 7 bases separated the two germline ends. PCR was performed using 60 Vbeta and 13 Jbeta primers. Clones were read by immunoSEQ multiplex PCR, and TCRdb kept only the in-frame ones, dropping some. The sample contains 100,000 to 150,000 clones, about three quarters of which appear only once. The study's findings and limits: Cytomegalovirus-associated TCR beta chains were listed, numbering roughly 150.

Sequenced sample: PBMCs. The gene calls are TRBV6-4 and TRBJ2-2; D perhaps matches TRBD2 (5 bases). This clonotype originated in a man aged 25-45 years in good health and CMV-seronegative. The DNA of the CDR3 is TGTGCCAGCAGTGCCCGGGGCACCGGGGAGCTGTTTTTT. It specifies CASSARGTGELFF.